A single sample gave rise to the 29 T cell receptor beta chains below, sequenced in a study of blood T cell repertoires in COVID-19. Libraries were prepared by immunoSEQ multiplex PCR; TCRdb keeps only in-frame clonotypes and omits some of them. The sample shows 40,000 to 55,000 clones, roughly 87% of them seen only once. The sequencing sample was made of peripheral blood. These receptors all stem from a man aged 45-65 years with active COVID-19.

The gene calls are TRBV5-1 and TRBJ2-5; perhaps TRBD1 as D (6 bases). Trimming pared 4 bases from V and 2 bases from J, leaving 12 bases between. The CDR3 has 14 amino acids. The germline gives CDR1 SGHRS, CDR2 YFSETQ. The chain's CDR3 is CASSPGTLQETQYF. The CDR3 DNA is TGCGCCAGCAGCCCCGGGACACTTCAAGAGACCCAGTACTTC.

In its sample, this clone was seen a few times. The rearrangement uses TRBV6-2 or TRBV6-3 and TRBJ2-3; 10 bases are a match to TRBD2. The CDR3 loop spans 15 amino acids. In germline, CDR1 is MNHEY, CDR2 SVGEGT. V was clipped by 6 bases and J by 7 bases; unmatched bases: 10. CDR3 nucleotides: TGTGCCAGCAGCGCTACTAGCGGGGATATTAATACGCAGTATTTT. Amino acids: CASSATSGDINTQYF.

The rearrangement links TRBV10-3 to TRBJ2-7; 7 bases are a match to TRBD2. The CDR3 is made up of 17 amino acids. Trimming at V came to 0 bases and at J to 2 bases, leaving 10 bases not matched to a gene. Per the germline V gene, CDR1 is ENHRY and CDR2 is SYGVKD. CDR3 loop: CAISESRGGDFAYEQYF. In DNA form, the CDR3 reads TGTGCCATCAGTGAGTCGCGGGGAGGGGACTTTGCCTACGAGCAGTACTTC.

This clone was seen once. CDR3 DNA: TGTGCCAGCAGCTTAGTGACACGTGCAACTAATGAAAAACTGTTTTTT. It specifies CASSLVTRATNEKLFF. The rearrangement uses TRBV7-2 and TRBJ1-4, with D hard to call. V dropped 1 base and J dropped 0 bases, with 9 bases sitting between them. The CDR3 length is 16 residues. CDR1 is SGHTA and CDR2 is FQGNSA in the germline V gene.

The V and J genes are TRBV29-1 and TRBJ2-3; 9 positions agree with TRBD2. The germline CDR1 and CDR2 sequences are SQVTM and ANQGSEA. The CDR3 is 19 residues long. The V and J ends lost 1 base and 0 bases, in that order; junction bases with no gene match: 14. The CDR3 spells CSVEALGAGGITSTDTQYF. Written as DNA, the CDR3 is TGCAGCGTTGAAGCACTGGGAGCGGGGGGAATAACTAGCACAGATACGCAGTATTTT.

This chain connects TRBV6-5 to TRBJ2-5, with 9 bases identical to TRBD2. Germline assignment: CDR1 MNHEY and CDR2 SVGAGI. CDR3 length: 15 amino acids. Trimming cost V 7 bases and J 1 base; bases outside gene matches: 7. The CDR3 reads CASTPTSGVQETQYF. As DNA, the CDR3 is TGTGCCAGCACCCCGACTAGCGGTGTCCAAGAGACCCAGTACTTC.

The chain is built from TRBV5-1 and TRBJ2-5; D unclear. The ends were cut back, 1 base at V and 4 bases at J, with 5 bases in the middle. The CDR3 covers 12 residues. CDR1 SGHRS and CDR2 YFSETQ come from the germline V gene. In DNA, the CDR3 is TGCGCCAGCAGCTTGCCAGGAGAGACCCAGTACTTC. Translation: CASSLPGETQYF.

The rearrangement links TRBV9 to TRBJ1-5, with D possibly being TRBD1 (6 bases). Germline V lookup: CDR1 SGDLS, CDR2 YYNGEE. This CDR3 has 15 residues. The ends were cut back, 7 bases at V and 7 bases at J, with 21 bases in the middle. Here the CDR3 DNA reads TGTGCCAGCGCCCCCGGCCTGGGGGGGGCGCAGCCCCAGCATTTT. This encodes CASAPGLGGAQPQHF.

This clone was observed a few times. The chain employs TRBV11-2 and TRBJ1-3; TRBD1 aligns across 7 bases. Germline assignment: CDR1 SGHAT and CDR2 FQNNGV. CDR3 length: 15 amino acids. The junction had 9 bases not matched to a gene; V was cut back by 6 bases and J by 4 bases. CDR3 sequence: CASRDNRGPGNTIYF. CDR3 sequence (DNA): TGTGCCAGCAGAGATAACAGGGGCCCGGGAAACACCATATATTTT.

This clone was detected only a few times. The CDR3, as DNA: TGTGCCAGCAGCCCACAGGGGGGGGAGCAGTACTTC. Translation: CASSPQGGEQYF. The V call is TRBV7-9, the J call TRBJ2-7; the D gene is possibly TRBD1 (8 bases). V was pared by 5 bases and J by 7 bases, with 12 bases between. The length of the CDR3 is 12 residues. Germline CDR1 SEHNR, CDR2 FQNEAQ (reference sequence).

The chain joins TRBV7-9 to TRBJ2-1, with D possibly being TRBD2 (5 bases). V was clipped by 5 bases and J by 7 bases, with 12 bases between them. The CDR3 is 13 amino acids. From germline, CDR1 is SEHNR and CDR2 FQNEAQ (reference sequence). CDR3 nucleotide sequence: TGTGCCAGCAGCCAGCGTGAGGGTAATGAGCAGTTCTTC. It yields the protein CASSQREGNEQFF.

The CDR3 DNA sequence: TGTGCCAGCAGCCCCACTAGCGGGACCTACAATGAGCAGTTCTTC. Translating it yields CASSPTSGTYNEQFF. The rearrangement joins TRBV7-2 to TRBJ2-1, with 10 bases aligning to TRBD2. From germline, CDR1 is SGHTA and CDR2 FQGNSA. Trimming took 5 bases from V and 2 from J; bases not matched to a gene: 3. This CDR3 region has 15 residues.

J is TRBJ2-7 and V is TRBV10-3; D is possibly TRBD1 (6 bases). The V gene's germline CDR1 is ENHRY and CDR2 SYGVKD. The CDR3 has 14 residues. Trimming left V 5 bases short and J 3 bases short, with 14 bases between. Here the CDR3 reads CAISRDTTDYEQYF. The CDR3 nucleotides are TGTGCCATCAGTCGGGACACTACGGACTACGAGCAGTACTTC.

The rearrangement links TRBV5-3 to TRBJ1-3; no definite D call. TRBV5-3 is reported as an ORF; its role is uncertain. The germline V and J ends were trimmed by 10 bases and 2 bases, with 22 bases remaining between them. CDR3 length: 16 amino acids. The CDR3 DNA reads TGTGCCCCCACGGATAGCACTAACCAGACTGGAAACACCATATATTTT. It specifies CAPTDSTNQTGNTIYF.

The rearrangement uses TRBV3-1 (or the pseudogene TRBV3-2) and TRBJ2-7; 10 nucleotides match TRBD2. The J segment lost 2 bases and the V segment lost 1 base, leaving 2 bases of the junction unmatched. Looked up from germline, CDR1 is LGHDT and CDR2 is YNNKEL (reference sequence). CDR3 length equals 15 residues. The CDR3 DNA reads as TGTGCCAGCAGCCAAGTAAGCGGGGGGGCCTACGAGCAGTACTTC. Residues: CASSQVSGGAYEQYF.

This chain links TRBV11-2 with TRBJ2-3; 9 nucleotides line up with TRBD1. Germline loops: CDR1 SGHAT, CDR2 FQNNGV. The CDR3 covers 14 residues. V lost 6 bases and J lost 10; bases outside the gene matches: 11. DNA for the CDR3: TGTGCCAGCAGGCCAACGGGGGACAGGGTCGCGCAGTATTTT. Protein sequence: CASRPTGDRVAQYF.

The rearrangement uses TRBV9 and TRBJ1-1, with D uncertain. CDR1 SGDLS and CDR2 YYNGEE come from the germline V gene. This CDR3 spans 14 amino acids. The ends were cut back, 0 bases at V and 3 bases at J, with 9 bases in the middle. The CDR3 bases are TGTGCCAGCAGCGTAGATCCCGGAGACACTGAAGCTTTCTTT. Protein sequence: CASSVDPGDTEAFF.

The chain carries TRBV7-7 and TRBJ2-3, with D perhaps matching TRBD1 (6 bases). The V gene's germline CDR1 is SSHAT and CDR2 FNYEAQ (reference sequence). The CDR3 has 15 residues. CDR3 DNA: TGTGCTAGCTTTCTCCGGGACACAACTGCGGATACGCAGTATTTT. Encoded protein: CASFLRDTTADTQYF.

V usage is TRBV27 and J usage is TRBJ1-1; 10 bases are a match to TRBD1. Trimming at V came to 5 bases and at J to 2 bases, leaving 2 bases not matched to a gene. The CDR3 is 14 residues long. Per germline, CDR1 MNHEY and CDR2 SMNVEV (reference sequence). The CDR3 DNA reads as TGTGCCAGCAGTAGACAGGGGGCTAACACTGAAGCTTTCTTT. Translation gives CASSRQGANTEAFF.

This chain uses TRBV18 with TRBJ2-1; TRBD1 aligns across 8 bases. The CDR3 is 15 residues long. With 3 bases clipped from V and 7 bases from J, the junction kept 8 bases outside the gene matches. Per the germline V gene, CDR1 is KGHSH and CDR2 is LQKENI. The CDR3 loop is CASSPNSGQGNEQFF. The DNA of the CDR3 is TGTGCCAGCTCACCTAACTCAGGACAGGGAAATGAGCAGTTCTTC.

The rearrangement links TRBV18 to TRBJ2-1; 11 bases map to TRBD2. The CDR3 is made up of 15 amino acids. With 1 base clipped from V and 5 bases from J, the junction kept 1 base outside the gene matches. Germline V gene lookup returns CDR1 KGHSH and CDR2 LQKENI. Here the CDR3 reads CASSPLAGGDNEQFF. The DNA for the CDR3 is TGTGCCAGCTCACCACTAGCGGGAGGGGACAATGAGCAGTTCTTC.

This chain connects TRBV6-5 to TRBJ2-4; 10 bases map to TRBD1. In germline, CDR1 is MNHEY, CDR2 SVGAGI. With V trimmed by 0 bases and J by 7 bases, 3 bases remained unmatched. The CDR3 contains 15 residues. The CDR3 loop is CASSYSGQGLNIQYF. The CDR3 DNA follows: TGTGCCAGCAGTTACTCGGGACAGGGGTTGAACATTCAGTACTTC.

CDR3 DNA: TGTGCCAGCAGCGGACAGGTAGGGCAGCCCCAGCATTTT. This encodes CASSGQVGQPQHF. The rearrangement uses TRBV6-4 and TRBJ1-5; 7 nucleotides agree with TRBD1. The CDR3 runs to 13 residues. Germline V gene sequence: CDR1 MRHNA, CDR2 SNTAGT. Trimming at V came to 6 bases and at J to 7 bases, leaving 6 bases not matched to a gene.

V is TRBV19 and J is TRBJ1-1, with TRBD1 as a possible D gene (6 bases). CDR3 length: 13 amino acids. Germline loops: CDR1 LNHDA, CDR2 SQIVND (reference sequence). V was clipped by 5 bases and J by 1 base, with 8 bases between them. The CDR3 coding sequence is TGTGCCAGTAGTCACAGGGAGAACACTGAAGCTTTCTTT. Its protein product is CASSHRENTEAFF.

CDR3 loop: CASSASFVERGKEKLFF. The DNA for the CDR3 is TGTGCCAGCAGCGCCTCTTTTGTAGAGCGGGGGAAGGAAAAACTGTTTTTT. This rearrangement joins TRBV7-9 to TRBJ1-4; TRBD1 is a possible D gene (5 bases). There are 17 residues in the CDR3. Germline values: CDR1 SEHNR, CDR2 FQNEAQ (reference sequence). V lost 5 bases and J 8 bases, leaving 24 bases between the germline ends.

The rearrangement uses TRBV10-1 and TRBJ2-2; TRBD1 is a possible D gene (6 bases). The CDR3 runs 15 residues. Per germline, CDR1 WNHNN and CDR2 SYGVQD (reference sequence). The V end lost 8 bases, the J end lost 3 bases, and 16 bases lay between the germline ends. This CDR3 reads CASRSGAPYTGELFF. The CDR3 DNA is TGCGCCAGCCGATCAGGGGCGCCCTACACCGGGGAGCTGTTTTTT.

This CDR3 is CASSLEVQRREAFF. Written as DNA, the CDR3 is TGTGCCAGCAGCTTAGAGGTGCAGCGTCGGGAAGCTTTCTTT. This chain connects TRBV7-2 to TRBJ1-1; no clear D gene. V lost 1 base, J lost 8 bases, and 14 bases lay in between. Germline lookup yields CDR1 SGHTA and CDR2 FQGNSA. The CDR3 sequence is 14 residues long.

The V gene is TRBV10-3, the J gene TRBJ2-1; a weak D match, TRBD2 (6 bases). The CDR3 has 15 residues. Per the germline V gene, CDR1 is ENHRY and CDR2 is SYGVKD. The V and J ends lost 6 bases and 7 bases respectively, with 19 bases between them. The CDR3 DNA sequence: TGTGCCATCAGCGAGCGAGGGGAGGCACAGAATGAGCAGTTCTTC. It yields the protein CAISERGEAQNEQFF.

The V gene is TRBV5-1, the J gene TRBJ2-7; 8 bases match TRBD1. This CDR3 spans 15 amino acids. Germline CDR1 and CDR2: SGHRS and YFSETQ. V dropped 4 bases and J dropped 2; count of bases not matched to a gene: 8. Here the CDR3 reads CASSPGTGYTYEQYF. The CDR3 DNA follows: TGCGCCAGCAGCCCCGGGACAGGCTACACCTACGAGCAGTACTTC.